This TCR beta chain was documented in a study of type 1 and type 2 diabetes patients. In the study overall: Across the study, about 18,000,000 paired-end reads were produced. General study results and limits: Highly-expanded CD4+ clones were few in type 2 diabetes, median one, approximately 4% of reads. In CD4+ and CD8+ T cells, type 2 diabetes diversity exceeded type 1. Groups were not age- or gender-matched, which may bias interpretation.

This CDR3 has 15 amino acids. V was clipped by 3 bases and J by 2 bases, with 10 bases between them. The germline gives CDR1 SGHTA, CDR2 FQGTGA. Details on this clonotype: Antigen specificity is unknown.

PCR was run on genomic DNA. The TCR beta CDR3 region was amplified using 30 forward and 13 reverse primers. From the multiplex PCR reads, TCRdb called clonotypes with MiXCR, one entry per CDR3 protein. The table includes 270,000 or so distinct CDR3 sequences, 40% to 50% detected once. This receptor was taken from a man between 18 and 35 years old with type 2 diabetes. The gene calls are TRBV7-3 and TRBJ2-2; D perhaps matches TRBD1 (5 bases). Material for sequencing was peripheral blood mononuclear cells (PBMCs). The CDR3 DNA reads as TGTGCCAGCAGCTTCCGGCAGGGTAACACCGGGGAGCTGTTTTTT. Encoded protein: CASSFRQGNTGELFF. Using reference TRBV7-3 and TRBJ2-2 for the parts outside the CDR3, the full variable domain is GAGVSQTPSNKVTEKGKYVELRCDPISGHTALYWYRQSLGQGPEFLIYFQGTGAADDSGLPNDRFFAVRPEGSVSTLKIQRTERGDSAVYLCASSFRQGNTGELFFGEGSRLTVL.